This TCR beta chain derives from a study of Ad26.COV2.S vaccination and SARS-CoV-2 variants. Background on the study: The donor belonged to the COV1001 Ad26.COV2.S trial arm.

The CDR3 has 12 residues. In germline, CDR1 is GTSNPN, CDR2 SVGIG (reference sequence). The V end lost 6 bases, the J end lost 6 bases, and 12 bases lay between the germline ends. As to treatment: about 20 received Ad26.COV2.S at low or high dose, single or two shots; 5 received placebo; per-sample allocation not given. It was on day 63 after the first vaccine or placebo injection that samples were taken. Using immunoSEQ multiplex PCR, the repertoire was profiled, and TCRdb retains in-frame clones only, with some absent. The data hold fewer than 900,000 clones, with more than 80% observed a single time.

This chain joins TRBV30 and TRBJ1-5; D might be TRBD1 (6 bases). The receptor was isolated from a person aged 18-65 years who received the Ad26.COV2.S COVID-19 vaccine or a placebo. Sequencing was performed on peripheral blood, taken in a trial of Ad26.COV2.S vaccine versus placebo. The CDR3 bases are TGTGCCTGCCAAACAGGGATTCAGCCCCAGCATTTT. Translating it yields CACQTGIQPQHF. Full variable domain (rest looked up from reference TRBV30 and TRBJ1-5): SQTIHQWPATLVQPVGSPLSLECTVEGTSNPNLYWYRQAAGRGLQLLFYSVGIGQISSEVPQNLSASRPQDRQFILSSKKLLLSDSGFYLCACQTGIQPQHFGDGTRLSIL.